These 7 T cell receptor beta chains came from one sample sequenced in a study of OX40 agonist ivuxolimab in advanced cancers. Method: immunoSEQ multiplex PCR; TCRdb's copy keeps in-frame clones and lacks some. The repertoire holds 130,000 or so clones, about nine tenths seen once, with 0.85% to 1.4% in the top ten. Sequencing used CD4+ or CD8+ T cells sorted from blood, obtained in a trial of the OX40 agonist ivuxolimab. The receptors here all came from an adult with an advanced solid tumor such as melanoma, head and neck, liver or kidney cancer.

The chain recombines TRBV7-2 with TRBJ2-7; possible D gene TRBD2, 6 bases. Per germline, CDR1 SGHTA and CDR2 FQGNSA. The CDR3 sequence is 14 residues long. V was cut by 3 bases and J by 4 bases, with 13 bases left in between. CDR3 protein: CASSFGAGGYEQYF. The CDR3 coding sequence is TGTGCCAGCAGCTTTGGGGCCGGGGGTTACGAGCAGTACTTC.

The chain joins TRBV15 to TRBJ2-7; D gene ambiguous. The germline CDR1 and CDR2 sequences are LNHNV and YYDKDF (reference sequence). The length of the CDR3 is 15 residues. Trimming shortened V by 2 bases and J by 3 bases, and 14 bases separated the two germline ends. CDR3 region: CATSRTDPVRYEQYF. DNA of the CDR3: TGTGCCACCAGCAGAACGGATCCAGTACGCTACGAGCAGTACTTC. Supplemented by reference TRBV15 and TRBJ2-7, the full variable domain reads DAMVIQNPRYQVTQFGKPVTLSCSQTLNHNVMYWYQQKSSQAPKLLFHYYDKDFNNEADTPDNFQSRRPNTSFCFLDIRSPGLGDTAMYLCATSRTDPVRYEQYFGPGTRLTVT.

V and J are TRBV5-1 and TRBJ1-5; D may be TRBD1 (6 bases). The CDR3 has 15 amino acids. Trimming left V 3 bases short and J 6 bases short, with 16 bases between. Germline loops: CDR1 SGHRS, CDR2 YFSETQ. The CDR3 here is CASSSSPGQSQPQHF. CDR3 DNA sequence: TGCGCCAGCAGCTCCTCCCCAGGACAGAGTCAGCCCCAGCATTTT.

The chain has TRBV19 and TRBJ2-4; 8 bases map to TRBD1. The J segment lost 6 bases and the V segment lost 5 bases, leaving 9 bases of the junction unmatched. This CDR3 has 15 residues. The germline V gene encodes CDR1 LNHDA and CDR2 SQIVND (reference sequence). As DNA, the CDR3 is TGTGCCAGTAGTTTGACAGGGGACGCGGTAAACATTCAGTACTTC. Translating it yields CASSLTGDAVNIQYF.

This clone was detected a few times. The rearrangement joins TRBV7-9 to TRBJ2-7, with D unresolved. Germline V gene lookup returns CDR1 SEHNR and CDR2 FQNEAQ (reference sequence). V was trimmed by 4 bases and J by 6 bases, leaving 7 bases between them. The CDR3 sequence is 11 residues long. CDR3 in amino acids: CASSYGGEQYF. The CDR3 coding sequence is TGTGCCAGCAGCTACGGTGGCGAGCAGTACTTC.

V and J are TRBV7-9 and TRBJ1-2; TRBD1 matches at 7 bases. Per germline, CDR1 SEHNR and CDR2 FQNEAQ (reference sequence). V shed 7 bases and J 4 bases; nucleotides not matched to a gene: 9. The CDR3 runs 14 residues. CDR3 sequence reads: CASTPGGLGYGYTF. CDR3 nucleotides: TGTGCCAGCACCCCAGGGGGGTTGGGCTATGGCTACACCTTC.

The V gene is TRBV6-6, the J gene TRBJ2-1; D remains ambiguous. Germline V gives CDR1 MNHNY, CDR2 SVGAGI (reference sequence). The CDR3 sequence is 15 residues long. The germline V and J ends were trimmed by 2 bases and 4 bases, with 12 bases remaining between them. This chain's CDR3 is CASSYQFPSYNEQFF. The CDR3 nucleotides are TGTGCCAGCAGTTACCAGTTTCCCTCATACAATGAGCAGTTCTTC.